This section outlines one TCR beta chain sequence together with its context. This specimen belongs to a study of blood T cell repertoires in COVID-19. On the study more broadly: The study drew acute and convalescent COVID-19 samples from the United States, Italy and Spain.

In the original analysis: The assay estimated nucleated cells by amplifying reference gene primers. This table comes from immunoSEQ multiplex PCR, and its TCRdb copy is limited to in-frame clones, with some not included. V and J calls and clone size are those listed in that table; D and trimming were worked out from the DNA. This table has about 91,000 clones, approximately 80% appearing once. Trimming removed 3 bases at V and 2 bases at J, with 8 bases between. The CDR3 runs 13 residues. Germline V gene sequence: CDR1 GTSNPN, CDR2 SVGIG (reference sequence). The chain joins TRBV30 to TRBJ1-3; maybe TRBD1 (6 bases). The sequence was collected from an elderly woman with acute or convalescent COVID-19. The sample consisted of peripheral blood. The CDR3 is CAWRQGPGNTIYF. The CDR3 region has the DNA TGTGCCTGGAGGCAGGGGCCTGGAAACACCATATATTTT. Full variable domain (outside the CDR3, taken from reference TRBV30 and TRBJ1-3): SQTIHQWPATLVQPVGSPLSLECTVEGTSNPNLYWYRQAAGRGLQLLFYSVGIGQISSEVPQNLSASRPQDRQFILSSKKLLLSDSGFYLCAWRQGPGNTIYFGEGSWLTVV.